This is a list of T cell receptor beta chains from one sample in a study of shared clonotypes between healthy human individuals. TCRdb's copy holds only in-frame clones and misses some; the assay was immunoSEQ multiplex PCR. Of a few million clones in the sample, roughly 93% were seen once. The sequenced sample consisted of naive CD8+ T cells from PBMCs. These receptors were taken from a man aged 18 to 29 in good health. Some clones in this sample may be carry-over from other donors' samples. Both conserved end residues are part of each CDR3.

CDR3 protein: CASSLFLRDRADEQFF; V gene: TRBV27
CDR3 protein: CASSFGVSEAFF; V gene: TRBV5-6
CDR3 protein: CSVGPLGSDEQYF; V gene: TRBV7-9
CDR3 protein: CASSLELAGGQETQYF; V gene: TRBV28
CDR3 protein: CASSPFLAGGPSYEQYF; V gene: TRBV27
CDR3 protein: CASSVVEGYEAFF; V gene: TRBV9
CDR3 protein: CASSLDRTSGRGEQYF; V gene: TRBV7-9
CDR3 protein: CASSYSISNTEAFF; V gene: TRBV6-5
CDR3 protein: CASSPTGGAFGYTF; V gene: TRBV7-9
CDR3 protein: CASLRYSEAFF; V gene: TRBV28
CDR3 protein: CASSERGLNEQFF; V gene: TRBV6-1
CDR3 protein: CASSESEGALEAFF; V gene: TRBV25-1
CDR3 protein: CASSQAISGTSNQPQHF; V gene: TRBV4-1
CDR3 protein: CASSTGRGTEAFF; V gene: TRBV19
CDR3 protein: CASSLFSLAGDNEQFF; V gene: TRBV27
CDR3 protein: CASNGGQGYGYTF; V gene: TRBV27
CDR3 protein: CASSTISYEQYF; V gene: TRBV7-2
CDR3 protein: CASSERVAGWENIQYF; V gene: TRBV2
CDR3 protein: CASSFSGGAYEQYF; V gene: TRBV27
CDR3 protein: CASSVLGTSPDEQYF; V gene: TRBV9
CDR3 protein: CASSLSDRTEAFF; V gene: TRBV27
CDR3 protein: CASSQAGDANTEAFF; V gene: TRBV4-1
CDR3 protein: CASSLTLQREGEQYF; V gene: TRBV7-9